The 16 T cell receptor beta chains given below trace back to one sample, sequenced in a study of T cells in Graves' hyperthyroidism and ophthalmopathy (dated by TCRdb to about 2019). Receptor amplification or capture employed multiplex PCR. TCRdb records Illumina HiSeq 2000 as the sequencer. The TCR beta CDR3 regions were amplified from the RNA transcripts. The TCR CDR3 was subjected to a first round of RT-PCR using the HTBI primer set and the Qiagen OneStep RT-PCR kit. TCRdb reanalyzed the raw reads on its own, using fastp at Q25 for trimming and MiXCR for clone calling, and kept in-frame beta chains. Rows merge per CDR3 protein into single entries with the most common DNA and genes. For this sample the table gives about 640,000 distinct CDR3 sequences, of which about a fifth were detected only once. Of the sample, 34% falls within the top ten clones. The sequenced sample consisted of blood. The receptors derive from a young man with Graves' ophthalmopathy.

The chain recombines TRBV6-1 with TRBJ1-2, with no clear D. Germline CDR1 and CDR2: MNHNS and SASEGT. The CDR3 runs 14 residues. The V end was cut by 1 base, the J end by 4 bases, with 10 bases between. The CDR3 is CASSEGSATYGYTF. Here the CDR3 DNA reads TGTGCCAGCAGTGAAGGGTCGGCAACCTATGGCTACACCTTC.

This clonotype was observed a handful of times. The chain carries TRBV6-1 and TRBJ1-2; TRBD1 might be the D (5 bases). The CDR3 runs 14 residues. Trimming shortened V by 8 bases and J by 4 bases, and 17 bases separated the two germline ends. CDR1 MNHNS and CDR2 SASEGT come from the germline V gene. In nucleotides, the CDR3 is TGTGCCAGCCTTGACTCCGGGACCCTCTATGGCTACACCTTC. Protein: CASLDSGTLYGYTF.

This clonotype was picked up a small number of times. V is TRBV6-1 and J is TRBJ2-1, with 14 bases matching TRBD2. CDR1 and CDR2 from the germline V gene are MNHNS and SASEGT. V shed 4 bases, J shed 1 base, and the junction held 3 bases outside the gene matches. The CDR3 sequence is 17 residues long. The chain's CDR3 is CASSAGLAGVSYNEQFF. Written as DNA, the CDR3 is TGTGCCAGCAGTGCGGGACTAGCGGGAGTATCCTACAATGAGCAGTTCTTC.

Turning to this clonotype: The conserved phenylalanine or tryptophan is not found at the CDR3 terminus, so this likely reflects a read error. The rearrangement links TRBV6-1 to TRBJ2-7; unclear D gene. Germline values: CDR1 MNHNS, CDR2 SASEGT. CDR3 length: 13 amino acids. The germline V and J ends were trimmed by 3 bases and 2 bases, with 8 bases remaining between them. CDR3 in DNA: TGTGCCAGCAGTGAGCGGCCACCCTACGAGCAGTACCTC. This gives the protein CASSERPPYEQYL.

The table lists this clonotype with many counts. The gene calls are TRBV5-1 and TRBJ2-1; 10 positions agree with TRBD1. V dropped 7 bases and J dropped 8; count of bases not matched to a gene: 9. Germline lookup yields CDR1 SGHRS and CDR2 YFSETQ. This CDR3 comprises 14 residues. This CDR3 is CASCWRQGADEQFF. The CDR3 nucleotides are TGCGCCAGCTGTTGGAGACAGGGGGCCGATGAGCAGTTCTTC.

A few counts support this clonotype. At one of its ends the junction is not consistent with the germline gene, which may arise from a read error. The rearrangement joins TRBV7-9 to TRBJ1-2, with D hard to call. The germline gives CDR1 SEHNR, CDR2 FQNEAQ (reference sequence). The CDR3 loop spans 14 amino acids. CDR3 sequence (DNA): TGTGCCAGCAGCCTTGGACGTAGAGAATATGGCTACACTTTC. It is translated as CASSLGRREYGYTF.

This chain connects TRBV28 to TRBJ2-1; no firm D call. Germline values: CDR1 MDHEN, CDR2 SYDVKM. The CDR3 totals 13 residues. Trimming left V 2 bases short and J 9 bases short, with 11 bases between. The DNA of the CDR3 is TGTGCCAGCAGTTTAGGGCGGACGGGTGAGCAGTTCTTC. Amino acid sequence: CASSLGRTGEQFF. Filled out from reference TRBV28 and TRBJ2-1, the complete variable domain reads DVKVTQSSRYLVKRTGEKVFLECVQDMDHENMFWYRQDPGLGLRLIYFSYDVKMKEKGDIPEGYSVSREKKERFSLILESASTNQTSMYLCASSLGRTGEQFFGPGTRLTVL.

This clonotype has at least ten counts. This rearrangement joins TRBV5-1 to TRBJ1-1; D is uncertain. This CDR3 contains 15 residues. Per the germline V gene, CDR1 is SGHRS and CDR2 is YFSETQ. V lost 0 bases and J 0 bases, leaving 9 bases between the germline ends. The CDR3 nucleotides read TGCGCCAGCAGCTTGGAACCAGAGATGAACACTGAAGCTTTCTTT. It translates to CASSLEPEMNTEAFF.

This clonotype was detected many times. This chain links TRBV28 with TRBJ2-7, with TRBD2 identical over 10 bases. The ends lost 6 bases at V and 3 bases at J; junction bases unmatched: 5. The CDR3 contains 14 residues. Germline CDR1 MDHEN, CDR2 SYDVKM. The CDR3 region is CASSVLAGVYEQYF. CDR3 coding DNA: TGTGCCAGCAGCGTTCTAGCGGGAGTCTACGAGCAGTACTTC.

This clonotype was seen just once. V gene TRBV28 combines with J gene TRBJ2-7, with TRBD2 identical over 14 bases. The CDR3 runs 15 residues. V lost 9 bases and J lost 3; bases outside the gene matches: 7. Germline V gene sequence: CDR1 MDHEN, CDR2 SYDVKM. In nucleotides, the CDR3 is TGTGCCAGTTACCCCGGACTAGCGGGAGGCTACGAGCAGTACTTC. Protein product: CASYPGLAGGYEQYF.

Comment on this clonotype: A read error may be the cause here, since a much bigger clone is one base away. The chain is built from TRBV6-2 or TRBV6-3 and TRBJ2-7, with TRBD2 as a possible D gene (6 bases). The CDR3 runs 15 residues. Looked up from germline, CDR1 is MNHEY and CDR2 is SVGEGT. CDR3 residues: CASSYTRRATYERYF. Here the CDR3 DNA reads TGTGCCAGCAGTTATACGAGGAGGGCTACCTACGAGCGGTACTTC.

The V gene is TRBV5-6, the J gene TRBJ1-2; D perhaps matches TRBD1 (5 bases). Germline lookup yields CDR1 SGHDT and CDR2 YYEEEE. V was clipped by 0 bases and J by 3 bases, with 9 bases between them. The CDR3 runs to 14 residues. The CDR3 loop is CASSLGGHDYGYTF. Here the CDR3 DNA reads TGTGCCAGCAGCTTGGGCGGACACGACTATGGCTACACCTTC.

This clonotype was detected only a few times. This chain uses TRBV7-8 with TRBJ2-1; the D gene is possibly TRBD2 (6 bases). The CDR3 sequence is 17 residues long. V dropped 1 base and J dropped 1 base, with 14 bases sitting between them. Per the germline V gene, CDR1 is SGHVS and CDR2 is FQNEAQ. The CDR3 nucleotides are TGTGCCAGCAGCTTAGGTTCCGGGAGAAGGTCCTACAATGAGCAGTTCTTC. This translates into CASSLGSGRRSYNEQFF.

This chain connects TRBV7-2 to TRBJ1-5; D remains unclear. The CDR3 consists of 13 residues. Trimming shortened V by 3 bases and J by 6 bases, and 9 bases separated the two germline ends. Per the germline V gene, CDR1 is SGHTA and CDR2 is FQGNSA. CDR3 nucleotides: TGTGCCAGCAGCTTGACACGCCGTCAGCCCCAGCATTTT. Amino acid sequence: CASSLTRRQPQHF.

In nucleotides, the CDR3 is TGTGCCAGCAGTCTGACACTAGCGGACCTCACAGATACGCAGTATTTT. It encodes CASSLTLADLTDTQYF. The chain joins TRBV27 to TRBJ2-3, with 8 bases matching TRBD2. After removal of 5 bases from V and 2 bases from J, the junction contained 9 bases not matched to a gene. The length of the CDR3 is 16 residues. CDR1 and CDR2 (germline): MNHEY, SMNVEV (reference sequence).

This clonotype appeared many times. This rearrangement joins TRBV7-8 to TRBJ1-1; D is possibly TRBD1 (6 bases). The CDR3 spans 15 residues. Germline values: CDR1 SGHVS, CDR2 FQNEAQ. Trimming pared 5 bases from V and 6 bases from J, leaving 19 bases between. CDR3 sequence reads: CASSTRGTGPAEAFF. The CDR3 DNA reads TGTGCCAGCAGCACAAGGGGAACAGGGCCAGCTGAAGCTTTCTTT. Filled out from reference TRBV7-8 and TRBJ1-1, the complete variable domain reads GAGVSQSPRYKVAKRGQDVALRCDPISGHVSLFWYQQALGQGPEFLTYFQNEAQLDKSGLPSDRFFAERPEGSVSTLKIQRTQQEDSAVYLCASSTRGTGPAEAFFGQGTRLTVV.